Presented here are 22 T cell receptor beta chains from one specimen sequenced in a study of T cell repertoires in cytomegalovirus infection. Antigen specificity for these receptors is unknown. TCRdb re-called the reads with MiXCR, one entry per CDR3 protein. The sample lists hundreds of thousands of distinct CDR3 sequences, 33% occurring once. The source was cultured PBMCs, collected from culture after CMV antigen stimulation. The receptor set was obtained from a human donor in good health (CMV status not recorded). Some clones in this sample may be carry-over from other donors' samples.

The genes are TRBV27 and TRBJ1-1; tentatively, D is TRBD1 (5 bases). The V and J ends lost 4 bases and 8 bases respectively, with 14 bases between them. This CDR3 is 13 amino acids long. CDR1 is MNHEY, CDR2 SMNVEV, per germline (reference sequence). The CDR3 is CASSSSGTREAFF. The CDR3 DNA is TGTGCCAGCAGTTCGTCCGGGACGAGAGAAGCTTTCTTT.

This clonotype appeared a single time. This rearrangement joins TRBV7-2 to TRBJ2-3; possibly TRBD2 for D (5 bases). The CDR3 spans 14 residues. CDR1 is SGHTA and CDR2 is FQGNSA in the germline V gene. Trimming left V 4 bases short and J 5 bases short, with 13 bases between. For the CDR3, the DNA is TGTGCCAGCAGCTACCTCCCCGGAGGAGATACGCAGTATTTT. This gives the protein CASSYLPGGDTQYF.

In its sample, this clonotype was seen many times. V is TRBV7-2 and J is TRBJ2-2, with D hard to call. The CDR3 contains 13 residues. Between the trimmed V and J ends, which lost 4 bases and 4 bases, there was a span of 7 bases. Looked up from germline, CDR1 is SGHTA and CDR2 is FQGNSA. The DNA of the CDR3 is TGTGCCAGCAGCTCATATCTCACCGGGGAGCTGTTTTTT. The encoded protein is CASSSYLTGELFF. Filled out from reference TRBV7-2 and TRBJ2-2, the complete variable domain reads GAGVSQSPSNKVTEKGKDVELRCDPISGHTALYWYRQSLGQGLEFLIYFQGNSAPDKSGLPSDRFSAERTGGSVSTLTIQRTQQEDSAVYLCASSSYLTGELFFGEGSRLTVL.

In DNA, the CDR3 is TGTGCCAGTAGTATGGGTCTAGCGGGGGGCCAAGAGACCCAGTACTTC. Translating it yields CASSMGLAGGQETQYF. This chain links TRBV19 with TRBJ2-5; 11 bases match TRBD2. Germline V gene sequence: CDR1 LNHDA, CDR2 SQIVND (reference sequence). The V and J ends lost 3 bases and 1 base, in that order; junction bases with no gene match: 4. This CDR3 is 16 amino acids long.

The chain combines TRBV7-6 with TRBJ2-1; D is undetermined. V lost 8 bases to trimming and J lost 10 bases, with 12 bases between them. The CDR3 totals 11 residues. The germline gives CDR1 SGHVS, CDR2 FNYEAQ. The CDR3 protein is CASGEFDEQFF. The DNA for the CDR3 is TGTGCCAGCGGCGAGTTCGACGAGCAGTTCTTC.

A few counts support this clonotype. This rearrangement joins TRBV7-9 to TRBJ2-1; 7 bases map to TRBD1. Germline assignment: CDR1 SEHNR and CDR2 FQNEAQ (reference sequence). The CDR3 loop spans 15 amino acids. Trimming took 6 bases from V and 7 from J; bases not matched to a gene: 12. This CDR3 is CASRRQARGRNEQFF. The CDR3 nucleotides read TGTGCCAGCAGACGACAGGCTAGGGGGCGGAATGAGCAGTTCTTC. The whole variable domain, remainder taken from reference TRBV7-9 and TRBJ2-1, is DTGVSQNPRHKITKRGQNVTFRCDPISEHNRLYWYRQTLGQGPEFLTYFQNEAQLEKSRLLSDRFSAERPKGSFSTLEIQRTEQGDSAMYLCASRRQARGRNEQFFGPGTRLTVL.

The CDR3 bases are TGTGCCAGCAGCTTACGCTCTCTTGGTGAGCAGTTCTTC. It specifies CASSLRSLGEQFF. The chain joins TRBV7-9 to TRBJ2-1; no clear D gene. Between the trimmed V and J ends, which lost 2 bases and 9 bases, there was a span of 11 bases. This CDR3 contains 13 residues. Germline V gene data show CDR1 as SEHNR and CDR2 as FQNEAQ (reference sequence).

This clonotype has ten or more counts. The V and J genes are TRBV7-2 and TRBJ2-3; D might be TRBD2 (6 bases). Germline CDR1 SGHTA, CDR2 FQGNSA. This CDR3 has 14 residues. V shed 3 bases and J shed 2 bases, with 9 bases lying between them. The CDR3 nucleotides read TGTGCCAGCAGCTTCAGGACTAACACAGATACGCAGTATTTT. As protein: CASSFRTNTDTQYF.

This clonotype has more than one count but fewer than ten. J is TRBJ2-3 and V is TRBV4-1, with D maybe TRBD1 (5 bases). V lost 4 bases and J lost 3, with 20 bases in between. The germline V gene encodes CDR1 MGHRA and CDR2 YSYEKL. This CDR3 has 17 residues. The DNA for the CDR3 is TGCGCCAGCAGCCCTGGGGCAACCGGCACTGGAACAGATACGCAGTATTTT. Its protein is CASSPGATGTGTDTQYF.

This chain uses TRBV4-2 with TRBJ2-7, with D possibly being TRBD2 (5 bases). The CDR3 is 13 residues long. Trimming cost V 1 base and J 7 bases, with 11 bases left between them. In germline, CDR1 is LGHNA, CDR2 YNFKEQ. The DNA of the CDR3 is TGTGCCAGCAGCCAAGGGACTGGGTGGGAGCAGTACTTC. Translation: CASSQGTGWEQYF.

The sample holds a few counts of this clonotype. The rearrangement links TRBV12-3 or TRBV12-4 to TRBJ1-6; D remains unclear. The V and J ends lost 5 bases and 0 bases respectively, with 14 bases between them. The CDR3 has 17 amino acids. CDR3 amino acids: CASSPPRASSYNSPLHF. The CDR3 DNA is TGTGCCAGCAGTCCTCCACGCGCGAGCTCCTATAATTCACCCCTCCACTTT.

This clonotype was picked up a small number of times. The chain is built from TRBV7-8 and TRBJ2-2; tentative D call: TRBD2 (6 bases). CDR1 and CDR2 from the germline V gene are SGHVS and FQNEAQ. Trimming took off 7 bases at V and 2 bases at J, with 23 bases between the two ends. The length of the CDR3 is 18 residues. CDR3 nucleotide sequence: TGTGCCAGCAACCTCTTGGTAGCGGACCACCCCAACACCGGGGAGCTGTTTTTT. It encodes CASNLLVADHPNTGELFF. The entire variable domain, with the rest obtained from reference TRBV7-8 and TRBJ2-2, is as follows: GAGVSQSPRYKVAKRGQDVALRCDPISGHVSLFWYQQALGQGPEFLTYFQNEAQLDKSGLPSDRFFAERPEGSVSTLKIQRTQQEDSAVYLCASNLLVADHPNTGELFFGEGSRLTVL.

Many counts were recorded for this clonotype. The chain joins TRBV7-2 to TRBJ2-2, with 8 bases fitting TRBD2. Germline V CDR1 and CDR2: SGHTA, FQGNSA. The CDR3 extends over 15 amino acids. The V and J ends lost 3 bases and 4 bases, in that order; junction bases with no gene match: 4. CDR3 sequence: CASSFSAGGTGELFF. DNA of the CDR3: TGTGCCAGCAGCTTTTCGGCGGGAGGCACCGGGGAGCTGTTTTTT.

There are a few counts of this clonotype. J is TRBJ2-6 and V is TRBV11-2; 7 bases align to TRBD1. This CDR3 region has 18 residues. Germline V CDR1 and CDR2: SGHAT, FQNNGV. The ends lost 3 bases at V and 4 bases at J; junction bases unmatched: 12. This chain's CDR3 is CASSFGTGEMRGANVLTF. CDR3 sequence (DNA): TGTGCCAGCAGCTTTGGTACAGGGGAAATGAGGGGGGCCAACGTCCTGACTTTC.

This clonotype showed up many times. Here the CDR3 DNA reads TGTGCCAGCAGCTTAACCAAATATAATTCACCCCTCCACTTT. Its translation is CASSLTKYNSPLHF. V and J are TRBV7-2 and TRBJ1-6; D unresolved. The CDR3 sequence is 14 residues long. V was cut by 2 bases and J by 4 bases, with 6 bases left in between. Germline assignment: CDR1 SGHTA and CDR2 FQGNSA.

This chain uses TRBV3-1 with TRBJ1-4; D may be TRBD1 (6 bases). CDR3 size: 13 residues. Trimming stripped 5 bases from V and 8 bases from J, with 12 bases between. CDR1 and CDR2 from the germline V gene are LGHDT and YNNKEL (reference sequence). The CDR3 sequence: CASSFRGSEKLFF. Written as DNA, the CDR3 is TGTGCCAGCAGCTTCAGGGGCTCGGAAAAACTGTTTTTT.

The rearrangement uses TRBV19 and TRBJ2-3; D is possibly TRBD1 (6 bases). V shed 4 bases and J shed 3 bases, with 14 bases lying between them. Germline V gene sequence: CDR1 LNHDA, CDR2 SQIVND (reference sequence). The CDR3 runs to 15 residues. The CDR3 region has the DNA TGTGCCAGTAGTACCGGGACAAGGGAGACAGATACGCAGTATTTT. This translates into CASSTGTRETDTQYF.

In this sample, this clonotype turned up a few times. The genes are TRBV7-9 and TRBJ2-2; the match to TRBD2 covers 9 bases. The V segment lost 5 bases and the J segment 6 bases; nucleotides outside the gene matches: 7. The CDR3 totals 15 residues. Looked up from germline, CDR1 is SEHNR and CDR2 is FQNEAQ (reference sequence). This CDR3 reads CASSPSGARSGELFF. As DNA, the CDR3 is TGTGCCAGCAGCCCTAGCGGGGCCCGGTCCGGGGAGCTGTTTTTT. Drawing the rest from reference TRBV7-9 and TRBJ2-2, the complete variable domain is DTGVSQNPRHKITKRGQNVTFRCDPISEHNRLYWYRQTLGQGPEFLTYFQNEAQLEKSRLLSDRFSAERPKGSFSTLEIQRTEQGDSAMYLCASSPSGARSGELFFGEGSRLTVL.

The CDR3 loop reads CASLSWVYSNQPQHF. The CDR3 coding sequence is TGTGCCAGCCTTTCCTGGGTCTATAGCAATCAGCCCCAGCATTTT. The chain combines TRBV24-1 with TRBJ1-5; D not certain. Germline CDR1 and CDR2: KGHDR and SFDVKD. V was trimmed by 11 bases and J by 0 bases, leaving 16 bases between them. The CDR3 is 15 amino acids.

J is TRBJ2-2 and V is TRBV7-6; D uncertain. The germline gives CDR1 SGHVS, CDR2 FNYEAQ. The CDR3 is 12 residues long. V lost 5 bases and J 5 bases, leaving 6 bases between the germline ends. DNA of the CDR3: TGTGCCAGCAGCGGTCTAACCGGGGAGCTGTTTTTT. Translation: CASSGLTGELFF.

This chain connects TRBV5-1 to TRBJ2-1; D not resolved. CDR1 SGHRS and CDR2 YFSETQ come from the germline V gene. The germline V and J ends were trimmed by 2 bases and 9 bases, with 18 bases remaining between them. The CDR3 is made up of 15 amino acids. CDR3 nucleotides: TGCGCCAGCAGCTTCGGCCTAGTTTTTTTTGGTGAGCAGTTCTTC. Amino acid sequence: CASSFGLVFFGEQFF.

The rearrangement links TRBV24-1 to TRBJ2-1; TRBD1 matches at 7 bases. Germline V gene lookup returns CDR1 KGHDR and CDR2 SFDVKD. The V gene end was trimmed by 3 bases and the J gene end by 5 bases; junction bases not matched to a gene: 9. The CDR3 is 16 amino acids. CDR3 region: CATSDRQGWANNEQFF. CDR3 bases: TGTGCCACCAGTGATAGACAGGGATGGGCTAACAATGAGCAGTTCTTC.